Sequencing of this T cell receptor (beta chain) was carried out in a study of a mutant IDH1 vaccine in newly diagnosed glioma. Study summary: Initiation of the vaccine course occurred 4-6 weeks after radiotherapy alone, or alongside temozolomide cycles. The study, taken as a whole, reports: Patients mounted vaccine-induced immune responses in approximately 94% of cases.

In germline, CDR1 is SGHTA, CDR2 FQGNSA. The V and J ends lost 4 bases and 4 bases respectively, with 13 bases between them. This CDR3 contains 14 residues. Comment on this clone: Its antigen is not identified.

Profiling relied on immunoSEQ multiplex PCR, and the TCRdb table lists in-frame clones only, not all of them. The sample yields some 29,000 clones, roughly four fifths seen once. Specified time point: week 35, safety follow-up. Vaccination comprised doses that each held 300 ug of mutant IDH1 20-mer peptide, plus topical imiquimod. Each of the donors came in with new WHO grade 3 or 4 astrocytomas that were IDH1-mutant and ATRX-lost. V gene TRBV7-2 combines with J gene TRBJ1-1, with TRBD1 as a possible D gene (5 bases). This TCR was sampled from a man aged 50 or older with glioma. This specimen consisted of PBMCs, obtained from a glioma patient whose treatment included an IDH1 peptide vaccine. In DNA, the CDR3 is TGTGCCAGCAGCTCCCCAGGGCAGGGCACTGAAGCTTTCTTT. Translation gives CASSSPGQGTEAFF.